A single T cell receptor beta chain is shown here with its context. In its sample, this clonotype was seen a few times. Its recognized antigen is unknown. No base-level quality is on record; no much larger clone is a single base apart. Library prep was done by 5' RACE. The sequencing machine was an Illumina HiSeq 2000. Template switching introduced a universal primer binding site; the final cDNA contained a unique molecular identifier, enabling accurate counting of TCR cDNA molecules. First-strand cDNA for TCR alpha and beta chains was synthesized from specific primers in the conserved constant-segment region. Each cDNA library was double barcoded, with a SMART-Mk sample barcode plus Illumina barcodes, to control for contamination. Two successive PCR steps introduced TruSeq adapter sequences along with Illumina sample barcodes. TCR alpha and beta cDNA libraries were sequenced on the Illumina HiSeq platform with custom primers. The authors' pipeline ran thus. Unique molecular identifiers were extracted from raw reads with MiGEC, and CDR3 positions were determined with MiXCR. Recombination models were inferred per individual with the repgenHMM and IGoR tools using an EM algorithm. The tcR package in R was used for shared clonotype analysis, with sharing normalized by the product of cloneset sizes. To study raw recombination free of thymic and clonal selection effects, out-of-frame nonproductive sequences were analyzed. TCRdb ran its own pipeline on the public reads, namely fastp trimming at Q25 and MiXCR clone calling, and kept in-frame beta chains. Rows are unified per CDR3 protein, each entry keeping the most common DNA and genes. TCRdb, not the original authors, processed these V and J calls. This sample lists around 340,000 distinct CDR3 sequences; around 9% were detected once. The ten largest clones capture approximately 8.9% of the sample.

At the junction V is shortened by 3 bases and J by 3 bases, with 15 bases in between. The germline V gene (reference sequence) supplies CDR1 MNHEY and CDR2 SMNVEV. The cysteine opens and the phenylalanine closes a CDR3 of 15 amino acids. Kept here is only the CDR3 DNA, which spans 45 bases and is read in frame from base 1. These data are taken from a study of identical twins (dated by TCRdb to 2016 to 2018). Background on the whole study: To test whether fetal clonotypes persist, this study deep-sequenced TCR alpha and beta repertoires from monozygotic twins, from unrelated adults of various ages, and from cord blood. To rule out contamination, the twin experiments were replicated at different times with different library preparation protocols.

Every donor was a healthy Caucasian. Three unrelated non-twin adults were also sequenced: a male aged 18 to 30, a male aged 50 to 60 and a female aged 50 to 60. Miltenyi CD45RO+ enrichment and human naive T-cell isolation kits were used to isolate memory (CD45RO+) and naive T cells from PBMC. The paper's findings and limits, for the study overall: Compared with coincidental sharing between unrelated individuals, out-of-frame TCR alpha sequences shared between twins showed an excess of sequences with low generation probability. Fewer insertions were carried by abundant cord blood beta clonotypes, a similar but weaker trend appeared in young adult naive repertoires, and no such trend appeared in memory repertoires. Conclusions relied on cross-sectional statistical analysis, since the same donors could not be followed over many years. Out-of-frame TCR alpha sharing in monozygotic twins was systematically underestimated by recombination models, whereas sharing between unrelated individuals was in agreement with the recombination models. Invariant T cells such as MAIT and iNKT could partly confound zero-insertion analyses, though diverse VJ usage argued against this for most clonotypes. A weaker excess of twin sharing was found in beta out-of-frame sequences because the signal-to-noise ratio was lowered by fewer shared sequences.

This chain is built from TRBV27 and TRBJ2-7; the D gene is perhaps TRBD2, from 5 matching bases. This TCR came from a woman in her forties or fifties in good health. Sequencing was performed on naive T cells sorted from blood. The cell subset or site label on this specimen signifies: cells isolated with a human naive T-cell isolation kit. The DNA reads TGTGCCAGCAGTTTGGGTTCGGGAACAATCTACGAGCAGTACTTC. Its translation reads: CASSLGSGTIYEQYF.